This entry is about one T cell receptor (beta chain). The antigen is undetermined. This entry comes from a study of early T cells in non-severe SARS-CoV-2 infection. Study-wide findings and caveats: VDJdb-based annotation leaned toward anti-spike CD8 responses and missed private and CD4 specificities.

TCRdb itself ran the 5' RACE reads through MiXCR, one entry per CDR3 protein. The sample lists about 66,000 distinct CDR3 sequences, roughly 13% occurring once. CDR3 length equals 14 residues. CDR1 SQVTM and CDR2 ANQGSEA come from the germline V gene. V was cut by 4 bases and J by 1 base, with 14 bases left in between. The sequence was collected from an adult who was a healthcare worker with PCR-confirmed SARS-CoV-2 infection or an uninfected control (not recorded which). V gene TRBV29-1 combines with J gene TRBJ2-7; D might be TRBD2 (6 bases). Input material: whole blood. CDR3 DNA: TGCAGCGTTGTGATTCGCGGGATTTCCTACGAGCAGTACTTC. Protein: CSVVIRGISYEQYF.